The clone carrying this TCR beta chain was counted many times. The antigen is not known. V was shortened by 2 bases and J by 1 base, with 6 bases between the two germline ends. Germline lookup yields CDR1 MNHEY and CDR2 SMNVEV (reference sequence). The CDR3 totals 13 residues. TCRdb processed the reads anew with MiXCR; each CDR3 protein has one entry. The sample has some 100,000 distinct CDR3 sequences; 20% to 30% are singletons. This sample was included in a study of T cell repertoires in cytomegalovirus infection. The wider study: Matching HLA type and CMV infection were both indicated by public TCR beta signatures.

Whole-study results and caveats: CMV-specific TCR beta clonotypes restricted by HLA-C dominated the ex vivo response. Totalled public TCR beta family frequency picked out people who carried CMV plus the relevant HLA.

Sequencing was carried out using CD8+ T cells from PBMCs. The chain joins TRBV27 to TRBJ2-7; no reliable D call. The receptor's source is a human donor in good health (CMV status not recorded). Some clones in this sample may be carry-over from other donors' samples. The CDR3 protein is CASSLQSSYEQYF. As DNA, the CDR3 is TGTGCCAGCAGTTTACAGTCGTCCTACGAGCAGTACTTC.